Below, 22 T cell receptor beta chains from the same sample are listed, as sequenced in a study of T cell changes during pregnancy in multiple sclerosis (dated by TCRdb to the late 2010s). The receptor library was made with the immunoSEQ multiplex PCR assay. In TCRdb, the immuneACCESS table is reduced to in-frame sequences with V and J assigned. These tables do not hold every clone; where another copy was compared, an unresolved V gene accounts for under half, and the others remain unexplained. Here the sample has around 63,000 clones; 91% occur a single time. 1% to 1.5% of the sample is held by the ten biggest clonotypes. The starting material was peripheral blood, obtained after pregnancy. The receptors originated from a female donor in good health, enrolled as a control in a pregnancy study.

For the CDR3, the DNA is TGTGCCAGCAGCCGGACTAGCGGGGGGGTGGGGGAGCAGTTCTTC. It translates to CASSRTSGGVGEQFF. The V gene is TRBV2, the J gene TRBJ2-1; 15 positions match TRBD2. Germline lookup yields CDR1 SNHLY and CDR2 FYNNEI. The ends lost 6 bases at V and 10 bases at J; junction bases unmatched: 7. CDR3 length: 15 amino acids.

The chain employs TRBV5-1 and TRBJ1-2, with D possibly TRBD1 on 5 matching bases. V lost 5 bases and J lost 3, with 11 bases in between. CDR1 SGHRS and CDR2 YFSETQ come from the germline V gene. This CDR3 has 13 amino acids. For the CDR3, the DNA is TGCGCCAGCAGGTCGGGACTCCACTATGGCTACACCTTC. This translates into CASRSGLHYGYTF.

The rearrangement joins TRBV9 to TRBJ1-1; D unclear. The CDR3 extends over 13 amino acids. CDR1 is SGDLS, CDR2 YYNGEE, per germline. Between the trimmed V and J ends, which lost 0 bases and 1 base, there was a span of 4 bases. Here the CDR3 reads CASSVDRNTEAFF. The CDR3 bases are TGTGCCAGCAGCGTAGACAGGAACACTGAAGCTTTCTTT. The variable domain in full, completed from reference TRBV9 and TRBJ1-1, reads DSGVTQTPKHLITATGQRVTLRCSPRSGDLSVYWYQQSLDQGLQFLIQYYNGEERAKGNILERFSAQQFPDLHSELNLSSLELGDSALYFCASSVDRNTEAFFGQGTRLTVV.

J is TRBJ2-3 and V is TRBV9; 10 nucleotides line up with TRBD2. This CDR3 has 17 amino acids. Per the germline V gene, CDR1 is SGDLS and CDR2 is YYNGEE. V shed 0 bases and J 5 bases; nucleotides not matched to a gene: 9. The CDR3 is CASSVATRSGGGDTQYF. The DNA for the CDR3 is TGTGCCAGCAGCGTAGCTACCAGGAGCGGGGGGGGAGATACGCAGTATTTT.

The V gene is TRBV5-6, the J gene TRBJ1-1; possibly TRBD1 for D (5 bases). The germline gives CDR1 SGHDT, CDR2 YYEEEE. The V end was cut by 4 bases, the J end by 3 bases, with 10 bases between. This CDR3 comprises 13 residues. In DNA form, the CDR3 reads TGTGCCAGCAGCACTTGGGGGGACACTGAAGCTTTCTTT. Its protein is CASSTWGDTEAFF. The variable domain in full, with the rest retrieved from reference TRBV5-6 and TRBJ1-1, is DAGVTQSPTHLIKTRGQQVTLRCSPKSGHDTVSWYQQALGQGPQFIFQYYEEEERQRGNFPDRFSGHQFPNYSSELNVNALLLGDSALYLCASSTWGDTEAFFGQGTRLTVV.

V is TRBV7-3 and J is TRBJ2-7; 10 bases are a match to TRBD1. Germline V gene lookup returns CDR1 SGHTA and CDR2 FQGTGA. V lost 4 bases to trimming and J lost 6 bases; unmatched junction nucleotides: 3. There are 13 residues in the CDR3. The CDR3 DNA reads TGTGCCAGCAGCTCTGACAGGGGGCGCGAGCAGTACTTC. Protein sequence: CASSSDRGREQYF.

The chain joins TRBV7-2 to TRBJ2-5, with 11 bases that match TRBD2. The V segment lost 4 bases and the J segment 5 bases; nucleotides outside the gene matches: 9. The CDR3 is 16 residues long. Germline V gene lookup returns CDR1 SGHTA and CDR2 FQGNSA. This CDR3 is CASSSPTSGGRETQYF. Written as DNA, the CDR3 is TGTGCCAGCAGCTCCCCTACTAGCGGGGGAAGGGAGACCCAGTACTTC.

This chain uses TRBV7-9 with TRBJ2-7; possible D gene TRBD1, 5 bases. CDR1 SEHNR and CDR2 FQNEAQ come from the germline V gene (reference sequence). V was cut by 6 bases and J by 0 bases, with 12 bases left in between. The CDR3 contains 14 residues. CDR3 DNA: TGTGCCAGCAGTTCGGACGGACACTCCTACGAGCAGTACTTC. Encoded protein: CASSSDGHSYEQYF.

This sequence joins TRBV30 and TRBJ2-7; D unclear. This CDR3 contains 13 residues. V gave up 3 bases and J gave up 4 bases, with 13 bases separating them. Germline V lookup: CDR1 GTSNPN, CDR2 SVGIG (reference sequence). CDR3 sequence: CAWRVPGRYEQYF. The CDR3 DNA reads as TGTGCCTGGAGGGTACCGGGTCGGTACGAGCAGTACTTC.

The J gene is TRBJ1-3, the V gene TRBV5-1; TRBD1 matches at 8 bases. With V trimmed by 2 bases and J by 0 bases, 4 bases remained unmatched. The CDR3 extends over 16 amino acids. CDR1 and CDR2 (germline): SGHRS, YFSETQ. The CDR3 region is CASSLGQGASGNTIYF. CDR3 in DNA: TGCGCCAGCAGCTTAGGACAGGGTGCCTCTGGAAACACCATATATTTT.

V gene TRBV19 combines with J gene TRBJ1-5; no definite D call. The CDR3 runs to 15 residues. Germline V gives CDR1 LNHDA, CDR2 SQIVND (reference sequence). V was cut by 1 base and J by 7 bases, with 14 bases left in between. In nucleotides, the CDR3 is TGTGCCAGTAGTATAGCACATGAGGAAGGACAGCCCCAGCATTTT. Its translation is CASSIAHEEGQPQHF.

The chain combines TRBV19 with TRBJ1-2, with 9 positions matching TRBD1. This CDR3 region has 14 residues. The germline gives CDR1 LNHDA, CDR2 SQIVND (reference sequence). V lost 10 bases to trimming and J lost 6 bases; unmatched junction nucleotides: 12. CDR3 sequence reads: CATTNRGRINGYTF. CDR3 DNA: TGTGCCACCACCAACAGGGGGCGCATCAATGGCTACACCTTC.

For the CDR3, the DNA is TGTGCCAGCAGCTTATCGGCAGATACGCAGTATTTT. Protein product: CASSLSADTQYF. The V and J genes are TRBV7-9 and TRBJ2-3; D gene ambiguous. The CDR3 has 12 residues. CDR1 is SEHNR and CDR2 is FQNEAQ in the germline V gene (reference sequence). With 2 bases removed from V and 4 bases from J, the gap between germline ends came to 4 bases.

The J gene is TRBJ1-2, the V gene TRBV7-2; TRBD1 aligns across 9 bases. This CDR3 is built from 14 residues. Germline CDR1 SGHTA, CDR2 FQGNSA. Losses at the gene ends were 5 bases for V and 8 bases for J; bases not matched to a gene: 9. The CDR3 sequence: CASSAHGTGIGYTF. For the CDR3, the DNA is TGTGCCAGCAGCGCCCACGGGACAGGGATCGGCTACACCTTC.

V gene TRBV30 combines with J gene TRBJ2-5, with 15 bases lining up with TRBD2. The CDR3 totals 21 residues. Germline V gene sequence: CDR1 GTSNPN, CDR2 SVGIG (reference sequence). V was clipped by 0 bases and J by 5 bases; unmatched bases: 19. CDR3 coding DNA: TGTGCCTGGAGTGTTCCGAAGGGACTAGCGGGGGGATACCTTCCACGGGAGACCCAGTACTTC. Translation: CAWSVPKGLAGGYLPRETQYF.

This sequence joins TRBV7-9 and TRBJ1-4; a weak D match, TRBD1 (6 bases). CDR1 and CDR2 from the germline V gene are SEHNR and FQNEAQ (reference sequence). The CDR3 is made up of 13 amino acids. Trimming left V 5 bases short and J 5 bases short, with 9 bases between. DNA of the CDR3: TGTGCCAGCAGCCCTGGACAGAATGAAAAACTGTTTTTT. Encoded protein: CASSPGQNEKLFF. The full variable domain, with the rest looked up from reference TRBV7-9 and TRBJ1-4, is DTGVSQNPRHKITKRGQNVTFRCDPISEHNRLYWYRQTLGQGPEFLTYFQNEAQLEKSRLLSDRFSAERPKGSFSTLEIQRTEQGDSAMYLCASSPGQNEKLFFGSGTQLSVL.

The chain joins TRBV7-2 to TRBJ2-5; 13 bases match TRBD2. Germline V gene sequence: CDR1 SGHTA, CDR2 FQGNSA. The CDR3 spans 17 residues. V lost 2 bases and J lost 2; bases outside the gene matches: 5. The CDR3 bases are TGTGCCAGCAGCTTAAACGGACTAGCGGGGGATCAAGAGACCCAGTACTTC. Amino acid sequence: CASSLNGLAGDQETQYF. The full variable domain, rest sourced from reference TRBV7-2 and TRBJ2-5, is GAGVSQSPSNKVTEKGKDVELRCDPISGHTALYWYRQSLGQGLEFLIYFQGNSAPDKSGLPSDRFSAERTGGSVSTLTIQRTQQEDSAVYLCASSLNGLAGDQETQYFGPGTRLLVL.

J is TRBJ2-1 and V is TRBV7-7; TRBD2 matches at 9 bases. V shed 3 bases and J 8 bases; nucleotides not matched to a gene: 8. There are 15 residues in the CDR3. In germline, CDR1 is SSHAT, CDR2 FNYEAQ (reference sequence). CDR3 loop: CASSFSGGALDEQFF. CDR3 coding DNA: TGTGCCAGCAGCTTTAGCGGGGGCGCTTTGGATGAGCAGTTCTTC.

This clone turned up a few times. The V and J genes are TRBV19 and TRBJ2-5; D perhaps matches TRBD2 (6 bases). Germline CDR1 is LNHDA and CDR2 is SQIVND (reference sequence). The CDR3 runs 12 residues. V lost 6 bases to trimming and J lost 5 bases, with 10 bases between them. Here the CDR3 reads CASSAGRETQYF. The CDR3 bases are TGTGCCAGTAGCGCAGGGAGGGAGACCCAGTACTTC.

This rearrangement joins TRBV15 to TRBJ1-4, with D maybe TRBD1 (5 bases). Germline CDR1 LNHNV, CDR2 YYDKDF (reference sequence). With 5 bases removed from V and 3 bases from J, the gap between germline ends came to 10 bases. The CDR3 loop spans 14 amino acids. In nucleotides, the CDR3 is TGTGCCACCAGCCCCAGGGATTCTAATGAAAAACTGTTTTTT. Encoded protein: CATSPRDSNEKLFF.

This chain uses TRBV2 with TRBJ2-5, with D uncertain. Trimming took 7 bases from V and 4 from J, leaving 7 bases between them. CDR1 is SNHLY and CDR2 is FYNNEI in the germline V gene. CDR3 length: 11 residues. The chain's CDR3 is CASTLAETQYF. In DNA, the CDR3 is TGTGCCAGCACTTTAGCAGAGACCCAGTACTTC.

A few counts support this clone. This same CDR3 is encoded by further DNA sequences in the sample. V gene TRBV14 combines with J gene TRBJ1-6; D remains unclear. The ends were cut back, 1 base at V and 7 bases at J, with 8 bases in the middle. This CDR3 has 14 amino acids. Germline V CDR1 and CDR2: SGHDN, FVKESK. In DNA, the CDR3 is TGTGCCAGCAGCCAAGGCCGGGAGAATTCACCCCTCCACTTT. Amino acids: CASSQGRENSPLHF.